This TCR beta chain was retrieved from a study of T cells in Graves' hyperthyroidism and ophthalmopathy. General study findings and limits: A model using 13 V-J features told ophthalmopathy apart from stable hyperthyroidism.

Authors of the study amplified TCR beta CDR3 regions from RNA transcripts. TCR CDR3 underwent first-round RT-PCR with the HTBI primer set. Via MiXCR, TCRdb re-called the multiplex PCR reads, giving one row per CDR3 protein. The sample comprises about 500,000 distinct CDR3 sequences, 15% to 20% of which are singletons, and around 17% rests with the top ten. CDR1 is MNHNS, CDR2 SASEGT, per germline. V shed 7 bases, J shed 1 base, and the junction held 12 bases outside the gene matches. CDR3 length equals 18 residues. The PBMCs had their origin in roughly 9.4 ml of fresh peripheral blood. This clonotype appeared many times. Its antigen remains unknown.

The clonotype originates from a woman younger than 30 with Graves' ophthalmopathy. The V and J genes are TRBV6-1 and TRBJ2-1; 11 bases fit TRBD1. Sequencing was performed on blood. As DNA, the CDR3 is TGTGCCAGCACTTGGGGGACAGGGGGAACAGGATCCTACAATGAGCAGTTCTTC. Its translation: CASTWGTGGTGSYNEQFF.